The T cell receptor (beta chain) described here comes from a study of blood T cell repertoires in COVID-19. For the study at large: From the United States, Italy and Spain came samples of acute and convalescent COVID-19. The analysed material was cDNA or gDNA that came from T cells, B-cell-depleted T cells, or PBMCs.

This clone was counted once. This CDR3 region has 16 residues. Germline V gene sequence: CDR1 SGHNT, CDR2 YYREEE (reference sequence). With V trimmed by 4 bases and J by 4 bases, 10 bases remained unmatched. In the authors' workflow: Reference gene primers were amplified, and this amplification served to estimate nucleated cell counts. Sequenced by immunoSEQ multiplex PCR; TCRdb stores in-frame clones only, minus some. The DNA gave D and trimming, while V, J and clone size come from that table. The sample has approximately 84,000 clones; approximately 87% are singletons. The specimen sequenced was peripheral blood. The sequence derives from a human donor in a cohort sampled during active COVID-19. V and J are TRBV5-4 and TRBJ2-1; TRBD1 agrees at 8 bases. CDR3 loop: CASSRSPGQVYNEQFF. CDR3 sequence (DNA): TGTGCCAGCAGCCGATCCCCGGGACAGGTTTACAATGAGCAGTTCTTC.